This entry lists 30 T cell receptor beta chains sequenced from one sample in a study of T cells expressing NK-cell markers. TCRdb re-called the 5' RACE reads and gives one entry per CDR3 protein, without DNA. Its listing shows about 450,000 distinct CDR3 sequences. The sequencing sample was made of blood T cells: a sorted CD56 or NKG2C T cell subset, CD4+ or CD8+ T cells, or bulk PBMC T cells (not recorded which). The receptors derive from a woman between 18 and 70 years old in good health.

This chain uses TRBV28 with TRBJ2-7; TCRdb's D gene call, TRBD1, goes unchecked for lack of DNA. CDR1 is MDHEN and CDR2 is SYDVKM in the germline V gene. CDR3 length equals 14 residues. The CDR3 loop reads CASSPRQETYEQYF.

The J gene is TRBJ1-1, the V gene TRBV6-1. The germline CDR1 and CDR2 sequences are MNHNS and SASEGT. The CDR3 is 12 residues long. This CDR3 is CASSVSGTEAFF.

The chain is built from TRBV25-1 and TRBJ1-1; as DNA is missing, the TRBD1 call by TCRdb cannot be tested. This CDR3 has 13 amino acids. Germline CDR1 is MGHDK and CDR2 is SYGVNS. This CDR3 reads CASSSRGTSEAFF.

This chain's CDR3 is CSARDSAGGLRDTQYF. The chain recombines TRBV20-1 with TRBJ2-3; TCRdb designates TRBD2, a call that cannot be tested without DNA. Per the germline V gene, CDR1 is DFQATT and CDR2 is SNEGSKA (reference sequence). The CDR3 has 16 residues.

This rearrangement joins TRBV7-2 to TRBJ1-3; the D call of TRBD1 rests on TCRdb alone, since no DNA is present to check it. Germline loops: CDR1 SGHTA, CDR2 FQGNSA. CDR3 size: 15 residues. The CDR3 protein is CASSLPDRRLATIYF.

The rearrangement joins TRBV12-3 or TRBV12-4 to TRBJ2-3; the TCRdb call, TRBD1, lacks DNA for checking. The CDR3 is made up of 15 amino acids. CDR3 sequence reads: CASSSGRGRGDTQYF.

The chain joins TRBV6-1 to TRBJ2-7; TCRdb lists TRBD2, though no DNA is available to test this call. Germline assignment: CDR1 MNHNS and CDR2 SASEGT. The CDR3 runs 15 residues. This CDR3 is CASKPGDYSFYEQYF.

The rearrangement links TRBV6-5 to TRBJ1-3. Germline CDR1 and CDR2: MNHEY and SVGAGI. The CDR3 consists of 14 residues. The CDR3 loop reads CASSYGALGNTIYF.

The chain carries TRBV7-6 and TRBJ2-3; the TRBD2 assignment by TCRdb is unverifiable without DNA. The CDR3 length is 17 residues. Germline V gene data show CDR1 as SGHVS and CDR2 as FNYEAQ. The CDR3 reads CASSSGLAMSSTDTQYF.

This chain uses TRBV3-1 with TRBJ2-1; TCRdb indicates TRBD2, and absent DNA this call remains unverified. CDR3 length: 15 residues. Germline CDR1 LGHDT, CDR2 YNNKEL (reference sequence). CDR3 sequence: CASSLLGSGSYEQFF.

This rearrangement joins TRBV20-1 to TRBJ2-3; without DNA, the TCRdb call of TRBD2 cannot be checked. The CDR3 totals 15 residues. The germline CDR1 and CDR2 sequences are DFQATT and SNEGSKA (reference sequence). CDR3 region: CSASGTSGMEDTQYF.

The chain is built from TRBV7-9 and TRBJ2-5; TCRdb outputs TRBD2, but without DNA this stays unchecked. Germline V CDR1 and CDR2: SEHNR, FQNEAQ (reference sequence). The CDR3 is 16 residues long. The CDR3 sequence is CASSSRGGVNRETQYF. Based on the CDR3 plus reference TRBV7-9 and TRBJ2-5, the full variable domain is DTGVSQNPRHKITKRGQNVTFRCDPISEHNRLYWYRQTLGQGPEFLTYFQNEAQLEKSRLLSDRFSAERPKGSFSTLEIQRTEQGDSAMYLCASSSRGGVNRETQYFGPGTRLLVL.

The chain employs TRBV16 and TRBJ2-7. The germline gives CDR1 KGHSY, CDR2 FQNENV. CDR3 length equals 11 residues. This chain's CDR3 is CASSQEKEQYF.

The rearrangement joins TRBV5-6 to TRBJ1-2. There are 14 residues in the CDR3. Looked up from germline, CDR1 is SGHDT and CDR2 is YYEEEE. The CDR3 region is CASSARGRDYGYTF.

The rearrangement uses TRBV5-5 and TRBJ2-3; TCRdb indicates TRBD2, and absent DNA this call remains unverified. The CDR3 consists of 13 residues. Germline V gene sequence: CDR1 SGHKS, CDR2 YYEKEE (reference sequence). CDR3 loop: CASSWTSVDTQYF.

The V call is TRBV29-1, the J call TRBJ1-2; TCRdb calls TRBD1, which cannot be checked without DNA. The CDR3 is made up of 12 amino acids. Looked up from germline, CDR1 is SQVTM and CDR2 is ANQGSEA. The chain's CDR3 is CSVEEGAGGYTF.

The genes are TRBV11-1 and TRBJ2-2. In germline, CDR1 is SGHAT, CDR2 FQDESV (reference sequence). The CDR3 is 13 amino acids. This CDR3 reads CASRSQWTGELFF.

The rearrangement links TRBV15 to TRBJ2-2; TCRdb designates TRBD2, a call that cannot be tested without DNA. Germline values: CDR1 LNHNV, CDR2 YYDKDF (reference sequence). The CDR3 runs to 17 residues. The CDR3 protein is CATSRHHPSASDGELFF.

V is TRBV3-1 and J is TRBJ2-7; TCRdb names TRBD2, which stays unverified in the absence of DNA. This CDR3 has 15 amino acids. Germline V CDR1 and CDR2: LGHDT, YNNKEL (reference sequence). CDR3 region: CASSPRRLDPYEQYF.

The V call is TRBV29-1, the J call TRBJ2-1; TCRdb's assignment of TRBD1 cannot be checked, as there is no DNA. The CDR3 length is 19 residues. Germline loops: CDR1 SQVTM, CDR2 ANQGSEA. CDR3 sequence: CSVSGVGRVVGTGGNEQFF.

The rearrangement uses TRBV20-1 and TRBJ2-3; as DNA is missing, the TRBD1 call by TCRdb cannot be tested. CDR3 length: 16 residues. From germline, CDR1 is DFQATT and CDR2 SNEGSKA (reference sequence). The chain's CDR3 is CSAGTRDATSTDTQYF.

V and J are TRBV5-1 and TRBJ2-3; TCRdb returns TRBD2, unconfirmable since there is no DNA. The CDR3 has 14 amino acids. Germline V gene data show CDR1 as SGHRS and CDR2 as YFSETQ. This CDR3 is CASSGGGPGDTQYF.

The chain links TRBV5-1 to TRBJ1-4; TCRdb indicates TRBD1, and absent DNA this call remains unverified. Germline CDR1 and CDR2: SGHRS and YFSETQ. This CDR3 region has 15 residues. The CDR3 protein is CASSAGQKRNEKLFF. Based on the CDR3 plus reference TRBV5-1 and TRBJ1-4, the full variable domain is KAGVTQTPRYLIKTRGQQVTLSCSPISGHRSVSWYQQTPGQGLQFLFEYFSETQRNKGNFPGRFSGRQFSNSRSEMNVSTLELGDSALYLCASSAGQKRNEKLFFGSGTQLSVL.

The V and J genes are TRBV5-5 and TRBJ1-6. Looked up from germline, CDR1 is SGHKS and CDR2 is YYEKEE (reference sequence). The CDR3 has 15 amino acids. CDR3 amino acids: CASSLGNTAISPLHF.

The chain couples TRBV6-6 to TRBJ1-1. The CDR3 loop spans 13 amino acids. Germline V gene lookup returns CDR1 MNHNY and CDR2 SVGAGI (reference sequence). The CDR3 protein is CASTSRVNTEAFF.

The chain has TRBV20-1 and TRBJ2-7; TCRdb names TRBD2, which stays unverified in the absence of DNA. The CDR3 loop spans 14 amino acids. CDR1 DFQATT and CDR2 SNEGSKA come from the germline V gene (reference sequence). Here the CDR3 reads CSARVAGLTYEQYF.

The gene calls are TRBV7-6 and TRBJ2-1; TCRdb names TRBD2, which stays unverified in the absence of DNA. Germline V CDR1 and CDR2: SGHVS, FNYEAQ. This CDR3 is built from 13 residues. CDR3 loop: CASTGLAGAEQFF.

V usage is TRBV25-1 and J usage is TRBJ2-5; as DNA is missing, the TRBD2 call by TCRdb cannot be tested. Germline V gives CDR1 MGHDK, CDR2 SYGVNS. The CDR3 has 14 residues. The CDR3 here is CASRGERESETQYF.

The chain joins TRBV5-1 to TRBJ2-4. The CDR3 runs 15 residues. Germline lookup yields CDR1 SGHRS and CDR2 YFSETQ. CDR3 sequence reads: CASSLVGSMGNIQYF.

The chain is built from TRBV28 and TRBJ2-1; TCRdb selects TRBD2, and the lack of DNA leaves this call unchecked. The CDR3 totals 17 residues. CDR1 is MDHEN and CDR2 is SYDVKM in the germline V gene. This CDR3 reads CASKWTSGKSSYNEQFF. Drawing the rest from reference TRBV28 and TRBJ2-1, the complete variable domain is DVKVTQSSRYLVKRTGEKVFLECVQDMDHENMFWYRQDPGLGLRLIYFSYDVKMKEKGDIPEGYSVSREKKERFSLILESASTNQTSMYLCASKWTSGKSSYNEQFFGPGTRLTVL.